The clone carrying this TCR beta chain was recorded at least ten times. Its antigen is still unknown. Each CDR3 protein is one row after TCRdb ran MiXCR on the 5' RACE reads. This table holds 10,000 to 15,000 distinct CDR3 sequences, approximately 17% found once. The data stem from a study of spatial heterogeneity in lung cancer. Study outcomes and limitations: The study found ubiquitous expanded tumor TCRs in blood more at resection than follow-up.

The germline V gene encodes CDR1 SEHNR and CDR2 FQNEAQ (reference sequence). The CDR3 runs 15 residues. The V and J ends lost 4 bases and 3 bases, in that order; junction bases with no gene match: 5. Time point denoted: sample taken at primary tumor resection. Unsorted samples of tumor, nontumor lung or frozen PBMC had their whole RNA sequenced. The chain joins TRBV7-9 to TRBJ1-3; 8 bases align to TRBD1. This receptor was obtained from a male donor with early-stage non-small cell lung cancer. This specimen consisted of PBMCs, obtained at surgery. The CDR3 bases are TGTGCCAGCAGCTCTTTGGACAGGGTTGGAAACACCATATATTTT. Its protein product is CASSSLDRVGNTIYF.